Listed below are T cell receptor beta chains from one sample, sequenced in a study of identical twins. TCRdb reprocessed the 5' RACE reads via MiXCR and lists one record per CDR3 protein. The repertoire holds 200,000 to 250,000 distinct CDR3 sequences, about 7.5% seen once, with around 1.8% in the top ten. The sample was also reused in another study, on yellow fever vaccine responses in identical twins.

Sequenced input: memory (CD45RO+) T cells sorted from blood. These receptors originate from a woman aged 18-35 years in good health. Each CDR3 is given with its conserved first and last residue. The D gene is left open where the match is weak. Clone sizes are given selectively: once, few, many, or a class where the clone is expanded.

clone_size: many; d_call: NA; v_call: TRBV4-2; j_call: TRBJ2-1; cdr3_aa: CASSQDRLGDEQFF; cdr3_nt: TGTGCCAGCAGCCAAGATCGCCTTGGCGATGAGCAGTTCTTC
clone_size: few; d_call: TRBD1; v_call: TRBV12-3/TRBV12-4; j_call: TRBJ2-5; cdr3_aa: CASSLRGTGQETQYF; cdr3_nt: TGTGCCAGCAGTTTAAGGGGGACAGGCCAAGAGACCCAGTACTTC
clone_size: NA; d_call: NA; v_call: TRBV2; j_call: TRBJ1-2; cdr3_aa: CASSVEGTYGYTF; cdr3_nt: TGTGCCAGCAGTGTTGAAGGGACCTATGGCTACACCTTC
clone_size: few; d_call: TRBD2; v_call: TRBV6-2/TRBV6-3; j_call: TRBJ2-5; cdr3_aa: CASSPTSGSSQTQYF; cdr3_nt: TGTGCCAGCAGTCCTACTAGCGGGAGCTCTCAGACCCAGTACTTC
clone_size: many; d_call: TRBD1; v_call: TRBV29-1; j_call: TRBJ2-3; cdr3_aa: CSDDRGTDTQYF; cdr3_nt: TGCAGCGACGACAGGGGCACAGATACGCAGTATTTT
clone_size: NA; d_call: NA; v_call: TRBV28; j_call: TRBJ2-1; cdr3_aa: CASSSRPGEQFF; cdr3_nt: TGTGCCAGCAGTTCCCGCCCGGGTGAGCAGTTCTTC
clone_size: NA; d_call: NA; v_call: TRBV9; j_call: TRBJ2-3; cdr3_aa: CASSAQNRAVGDTQYF; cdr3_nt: TGTGCCAGCAGCGCCCAAAACAGGGCGGTGGGGGATACGCAGTATTTT
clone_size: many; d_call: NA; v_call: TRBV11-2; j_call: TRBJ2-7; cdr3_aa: CASSLYAGPYEQYF; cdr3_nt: TGTGCCAGCAGCTTGTACGCAGGGCCCTACGAGCAGTACTTC
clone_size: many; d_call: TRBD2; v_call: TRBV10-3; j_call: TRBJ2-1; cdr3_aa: CATSGTSASNEQFF; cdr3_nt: TGTGCCACCTCCGGGACTAGCGCCTCCAATGAGCAGTTCTTC
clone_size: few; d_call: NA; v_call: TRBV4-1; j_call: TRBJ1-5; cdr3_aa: CASSRELGGGSNQPQHF; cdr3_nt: TGCGCCAGCAGCCGAGAGTTGGGGGGGGGTAGCAATCAGCCCCAGCATTTT
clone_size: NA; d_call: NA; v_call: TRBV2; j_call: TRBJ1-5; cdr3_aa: CASEGPYSNQPQHF; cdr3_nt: TGTGCCAGCGAGGGACCTTATAGCAATCAGCCCCAGCATTTT
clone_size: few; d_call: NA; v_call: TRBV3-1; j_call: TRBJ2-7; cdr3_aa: CASSQDPGAEALSYEQYF; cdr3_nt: TGTGCCAGCAGCCAAGATCCGGGAGCGGAGGCGCTATCCTACGAGCAGTACTTC
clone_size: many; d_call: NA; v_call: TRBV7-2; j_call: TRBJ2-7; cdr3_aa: CASSPIGHRGFSYEQYF; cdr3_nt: TGTGCCAGCAGCCCCATCGGCCATCGGGGATTCTCCTACGAGCAGTACTTC
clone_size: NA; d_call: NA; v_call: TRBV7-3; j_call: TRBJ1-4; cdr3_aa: CASSSRGNEKLFF; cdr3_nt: TGTGCCAGCAGCTCCAGGGGCAATGAAAAACTGTTTTTT
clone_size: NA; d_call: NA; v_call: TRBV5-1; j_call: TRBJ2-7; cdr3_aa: CASRLALGDSYEQYF; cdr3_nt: TGCGCCAGCAGGTTGGCCCTCGGGGACTCCTACGAGCAGTACTTC
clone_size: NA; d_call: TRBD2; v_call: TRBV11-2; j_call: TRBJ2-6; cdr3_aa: CASSLDGQRGGSGANVLTF; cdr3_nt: TGTGCCAGCAGCTTAGATGGCCAGCGGGGAGGGTCTGGGGCCAACGTCCTGACTTTC
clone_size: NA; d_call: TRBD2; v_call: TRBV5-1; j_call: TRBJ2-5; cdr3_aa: CASSLANPTSGRIF; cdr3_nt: TGCGCCAGCAGCTTGGCAAACCCCACTAGCGGGAGAATCTTC
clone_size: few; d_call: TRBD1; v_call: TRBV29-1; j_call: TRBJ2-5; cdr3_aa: CSVGQGPETQYF; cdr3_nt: TGCAGCGTGGGACAGGGCCCCGAGACCCAGTACTTC
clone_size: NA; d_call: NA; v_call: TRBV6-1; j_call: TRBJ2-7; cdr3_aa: CASRFGILRDEQYF; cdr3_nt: TGTGCCAGCAGATTCGGCATACTCAGGGACGAGCAGTACTTC
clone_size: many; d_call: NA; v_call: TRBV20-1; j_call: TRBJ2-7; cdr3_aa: CSATGTEQYF; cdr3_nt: TGCAGTGCGACTGGAACCGAGCAGTACTTC
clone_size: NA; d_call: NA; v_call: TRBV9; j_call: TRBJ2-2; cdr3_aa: CASSLGQSTGELFF; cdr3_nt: TGTGCCAGCAGCCTAGGACAGAGCACCGGGGAGCTGTTTTTT
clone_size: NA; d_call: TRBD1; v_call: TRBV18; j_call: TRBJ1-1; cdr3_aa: CASSTWDSLREAFF; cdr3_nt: TGTGCCAGCTCAACCTGGGACAGCCTCAGGGAAGCTTTCTTT
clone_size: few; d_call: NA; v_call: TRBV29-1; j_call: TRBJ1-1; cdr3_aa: CSVDAGDGTEAFF; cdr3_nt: TGCAGCGTTGATGCAGGGGACGGCACTGAAGCTTTCTTT
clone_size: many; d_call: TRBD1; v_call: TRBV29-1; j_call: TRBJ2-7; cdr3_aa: CSVVAGGRYEQYF; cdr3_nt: TGCAGCGTTGTCGCAGGGGGTAGGTACGAGCAGTACTTC
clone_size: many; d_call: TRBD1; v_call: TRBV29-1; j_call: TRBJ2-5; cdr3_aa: CSVRQGQETQYF; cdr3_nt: TGCAGCGTACGACAGGGACAGGAGACCCAGTACTTC
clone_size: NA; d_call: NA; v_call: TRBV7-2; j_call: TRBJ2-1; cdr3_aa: CASSLVAAANEQFF; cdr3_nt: TGTGCCAGCAGCTTAGTTGCGGCCGCAAATGAGCAGTTCTTC
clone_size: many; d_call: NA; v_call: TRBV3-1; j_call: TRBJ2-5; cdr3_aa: CASSQSTGKETQYF; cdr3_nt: TGTGCCAGCAGCCAGTCGACCGGGAAAGAGACCCAGTACTTC